One and the same sample provided the 31 T cell receptor beta chains below, sequenced in a study of T-cell reconstitution after alpha-beta-depleted transplantation in children. Preparation of the TCRbeta library used unique molecular identifiers. TCRdb redid the calling of the PCR reads with MiXCR, one entry per CDR3 protein. The sample holds about 250,000 distinct CDR3 sequences, more than 20% seen once. The sample was PBMCs, mostly from graft donor cells, taken 360 days after TCRalphabeta/CD19-depleted stem cell transplant. The source of these receptors is a female patient aged 2-9 years who had a stem cell transplant for congenital amegakaryocytic thrombocytopenia, so the T cells may come from the graft donor.

V gene TRBV27 combines with J gene TRBJ1-6, with D possibly being TRBD1 (5 bases). Per the germline V gene, CDR1 is MNHEY and CDR2 is SMNVEV (reference sequence). The ends were cut back, 5 bases at V and 5 bases at J, with 13 bases in the middle. CDR3 length: 15 amino acids. The DNA for the CDR3 is TGTGCCAGCAGTCCCCTCGACAGAAATAATTCACCCCTCCACTTT. As protein: CASSPLDRNNSPLHF.

This clonotype was observed a handful of times. The gene calls are TRBV5-1 and TRBJ2-3; TRBD1 aligns across 9 bases. This CDR3 has 16 amino acids. Germline V gene lookup returns CDR1 SGHRS and CDR2 YFSETQ. V lost 4 bases to trimming and J lost 2 bases; unmatched junction nucleotides: 8. CDR3 sequence: CASSPDRGTYTDTQYF. In DNA, the CDR3 is TGCGCCAGCAGCCCCGACAGGGGGACCTACACAGATACGCAGTATTTT. Supplemented by reference TRBV5-1 and TRBJ2-3, the full variable domain reads KAGVTQTPRYLIKTRGQQVTLSCSPISGHRSVSWYQQTPGQGLQFLFEYFSETQRNKGNFPGRFSGRQFSNSRSEMNVSTLELGDSALYLCASSPDRGTYTDTQYFGPGTRLTVL.

This sequence joins TRBV12-3 or TRBV12-4 and TRBJ2-5, with D perhaps TRBD2 (6 bases). The CDR3 is made up of 14 amino acids. Trimming removed 1 base from V and 4 bases from J, with 10 bases in between. The CDR3 sequence: CASSLGGLRETQYF. The CDR3 DNA reads as TGTGCCAGCAGTTTAGGGGGACTGCGAGAGACCCAGTACTTC.

This chain's CDR3 is CSAWPDSSGNTIYF. The CDR3 coding sequence is TGCAGTGCTTGGCCTGACAGTTCTGGAAACACCATATATTTT. This chain uses TRBV20-1 with TRBJ1-3, with D tentatively TRBD1 (5 bases). This CDR3 region has 14 residues. Trimming stripped 5 bases from V and 1 base from J, with 12 bases between. Per germline, CDR1 DFQATT and CDR2 SNEGSKA (reference sequence).

This clonotype has more than one count but fewer than ten. The rearrangement links TRBV19 to TRBJ2-3; D gene ambiguous. The CDR3 extends over 14 amino acids. V was pared by 5 bases and J by 2 bases, with 11 bases between. Germline V CDR1 and CDR2: LNHDA, SQIVND (reference sequence). The CDR3 reads CASSETIITDTQYF. In nucleotides, the CDR3 is TGTGCCAGTAGTGAAACCATCATCACAGATACGCAGTATTTT.

This clonotype was counted a single time. The rearrangement joins TRBV27 to TRBJ2-7, with TRBD1 matching over 7 bases. The CDR3 is 13 amino acids. Per the germline V gene, CDR1 is MNHEY and CDR2 is SMNVEV (reference sequence). The V gene end was trimmed by 10 bases and the J gene end by 0 bases; junction bases not matched to a gene: 6. In DNA form, the CDR3 reads TGTGCCATCCAGGACAGGCACTCCTACGAGCAGTACTTC. Its translation is CAIQDRHSYEQYF.

This clonotype was seen a few times. The gene calls are TRBV7-9 and TRBJ2-2; tentative D call: TRBD2 (7 bases). The CDR3 covers 15 residues. Germline loops: CDR1 SEHNR, CDR2 FQNEAQ (reference sequence). V was clipped by 5 bases and J by 6 bases, with 16 bases between them. This chain's CDR3 is CASSPTLGGPGELFF. In DNA form, the CDR3 reads TGTGCCAGCAGCCCCACCCTCGGGGGGCCCGGGGAGCTGTTTTTT.

The chain links TRBV4-1 to TRBJ2-7; D perhaps matches TRBD1 (5 bases). V lost 0 bases to trimming and J lost 6 bases, with 18 bases between them. There are 16 residues in the CDR3. Germline lookup yields CDR1 MGHRA and CDR2 YSYEKL. CDR3 nucleotide sequence: TGCGCCAGCAGCCAAGAGAGCGAGGAGTTGGGGCGCGAGCAGTACTTC. This codes for CASSQESEELGREQYF.

This clonotype appeared a few times. The rearrangement uses TRBV2 and TRBJ2-5; TRBD2 matches at 9 bases. The CDR3 runs 15 residues. J was trimmed by 4 bases and V by 1 base; bases with no gene match: 4. Germline-derived CDR1 and CDR2 are SNHLY and FYNNEI. In DNA form, the CDR3 reads TGTGCCAGCAGTGAAGTAGCGGGAGAAGTAGAGACCCAGTACTTC. Translation gives CASSEVAGEVETQYF.

This clonotype appeared a few times. The chain employs TRBV3-1 and TRBJ2-5; D is uncertain. V was shortened by 2 bases and J by 0 bases, with 4 bases between the two germline ends. This CDR3 contains 13 residues. The germline CDR1 and CDR2 sequences are LGHDT and YNNKEL (reference sequence). The CDR3: CASSQTNQETQYF. The CDR3, as DNA: TGTGCCAGCAGCCAAACTAACCAAGAGACCCAGTACTTC.

This clonotype occurred a few times. This chain connects TRBV5-4 to TRBJ1-2; D uncertain. Trimming shortened V by 0 bases and J by 2 bases, and 5 bases separated the two germline ends. The CDR3 covers 13 residues. Germline assignment: CDR1 SGHNT and CDR2 YYREEE (reference sequence). CDR3 sequence (DNA): TGTGCCAGCAGCTTGGAAGGGAACTATGGCTACACCTTC. Translation: CASSLEGNYGYTF.

This clonotype has only a few counts. This chain uses TRBV29-1 with TRBJ1-5; D is undetermined. This CDR3 spans 13 amino acids. Per germline, CDR1 SQVTM and CDR2 ANQGSEA. V was cut by 6 bases and J by 0 bases, with 9 bases left in between. The CDR3 DNA reads as TGCAGCGTGATCGCGAATAGCAATCAGCCCCAGCATTTT. This codes for CSVIANSNQPQHF.

V and J are TRBV12-3 or TRBV12-4 and TRBJ2-3; unclear D gene. This CDR3 contains 15 residues. V lost 3 bases and J lost 5, with 15 bases in between. CDR3 in amino acids: CASSFWLRFIDTQYF. The CDR3, as DNA: TGTGCCAGCAGTTTTTGGCTACGCTTCATAGATACGCAGTATTTT.

The chain combines TRBV5-1 with TRBJ2-7; 7 positions match TRBD1. CDR1 and CDR2 (germline): SGHRS, YFSETQ. The CDR3 extends over 13 amino acids. With V trimmed by 4 bases and J by 2 bases, 3 bases remained unmatched. CDR3 region: CASSPDRPYEQYF. CDR3 DNA sequence: TGCGCCAGCAGCCCGGACAGGCCCTACGAGCAGTACTTC.

The chain recombines TRBV28 with TRBJ2-5; 8 nucleotides match TRBD2. The CDR3 extends over 20 amino acids. The V gene's germline CDR1 is MDHEN and CDR2 SYDVKM. The J segment lost 5 bases and the V segment lost 3 bases, leaving 23 bases of the junction unmatched. Written as DNA, the CDR3 is TGTGCCAGCAGTTTTTCCCCTAGCCTGAAGACTAGCGTTTCCATTGAGACCCAGTACTTC. Translating gives CASSFSPSLKTSVSIETQYF.

This sequence joins TRBV5-1 and TRBJ2-2; TRBD1 agrees at 10 bases. Trimming cost V 0 bases and J 6 bases; bases outside gene matches: 5. CDR1 SGHRS and CDR2 YFSETQ come from the germline V gene. The CDR3 totals 16 residues. CDR3 nucleotide sequence: TGCGCCAGCAGCTTGGCCCTGGGACAGGGGTCCGGGGAGCTGTTTTTT. Its translation: CASSLALGQGSGELFF.

This clonotype showed up many times. This rearrangement joins TRBV3-1 to TRBJ1-1; TRBD1 matches 9 bases. V lost 1 base, J lost 4 bases, and 7 bases stayed unmatched. Germline V gives CDR1 LGHDT, CDR2 YNNKEL (reference sequence). The CDR3 consists of 16 residues. The CDR3 spells CASSQGPLDRGTEAFF. The CDR3 DNA follows: TGTGCCAGCAGCCAAGGACCCCTGGACAGGGGCACTGAAGCTTTCTTT.

This clonotype showed up just a few times. The chain has TRBV20-1 and TRBJ1-2; possibly TRBD1 for D (6 bases). Germline CDR1 is DFQATT and CDR2 is SNEGSKA (reference sequence). The ends were cut back, 0 bases at V and 1 base at J, with 15 bases in the middle. CDR3 length: 16 residues. The CDR3 DNA is TGCAGTGCTAGAGAACCAGGGGAAGGGCATAACTATGGCTACACCTTC. Its protein is CSAREPGEGHNYGYTF.

The chain couples TRBV4-3 to TRBJ2-1; D tentatively reads TRBD1 or TRBD2 (5 bases each). Between the trimmed V and J ends, which lost 0 bases and 2 bases, there was a span of 23 bases. CDR3 length equals 20 residues. Germline V gives CDR1 LGHNA, CDR2 YSLEER. The CDR3 protein is CASSQDVPGRRRNPYNEQFF. The CDR3 DNA sequence: TGCGCCAGCAGCCAAGATGTCCCGGGACGTAGACGGAATCCCTACAATGAGCAGTTCTTC.

The chain has TRBV6-2 or TRBV6-3 and TRBJ2-3; the match to TRBD2 covers 14 bases. The CDR3 contains 17 residues. CDR1 is MNHEY and CDR2 is SVGEGT in the germline V gene. V was pared by 6 bases and J by 2 bases, with 7 bases of the junction left unmatched. CDR3 in DNA: TGTGCCAGCAGCCACCCGGGACTAGCGGGAGTCACAGATACGCAGTATTTT. Translation: CASSHPGLAGVTDTQYF.

V and J are TRBV5-1 and TRBJ2-1; 7 positions match TRBD2. The trim removed 4 bases at V and 6 bases at J, leaving 7 bases unmatched. Germline assignment: CDR1 SGHRS and CDR2 YFSETQ. The CDR3 is made up of 14 amino acids. The CDR3 is CASSVDGGTNEQFF. DNA of the CDR3: TGCGCCAGCAGCGTGGACGGGGGGACCAATGAGCAGTTCTTC.

The V call is TRBV6-2 or TRBV6-3, the J call TRBJ2-4; either TRBD1 or TRBD2 may supply D (6 bases each). V was clipped by 0 bases and J by 0 bases, with 21 bases between them. The germline V gene encodes CDR1 MNHEY and CDR2 SVGEGT. This CDR3 spans 20 amino acids. CDR3 residues: CASSYSGGGGTKLAKNIQYF. The CDR3 DNA follows: TGTGCCAGCAGTTACTCAGGTGGCGGCGGGACAAAACTAGCCAAAAACATTCAGTACTTC.

The chain combines TRBV2 with TRBJ2-4, with no clear D. CDR3 length: 16 amino acids. Germline V gene data show CDR1 as SNHLY and CDR2 as FYNNEI. Trimming shortened V by 7 bases and J by 0 bases, and 16 bases separated the two germline ends. The chain's CDR3 is CASIAGIKLAKNIQYF. DNA for the CDR3: TGTGCCAGCATTGCTGGGATCAAACTAGCCAAAAACATTCAGTACTTC.

V gene TRBV5-6 combines with J gene TRBJ1-4, with 7 bases fitting TRBD1. Trimming at V came to 2 bases and at J to 6 bases, leaving 7 bases not matched to a gene. The length of the CDR3 is 15 residues. The V gene's germline CDR1 is SGHDT and CDR2 YYEEEE. The CDR3 spells CASSFRAGGDEKLFF. CDR3 nucleotides: TGTGCCAGCAGCTTTCGGGCAGGGGGGGATGAAAAACTGTTTTTT.

The table lists this clonotype with a few counts. The V gene is TRBV6-1, the J gene TRBJ1-3, with D hard to call. Looked up from germline, CDR1 is MNHNS and CDR2 is SASEGT. The CDR3 extends over 15 amino acids. V lost 5 bases, J lost 0 bases, and 11 bases lay in between. CDR3 amino acids: CASSPRLSSGNTIYF. The DNA of the CDR3 is TGTGCCAGCAGTCCCCGGTTAAGCTCTGGAAACACCATATATTTT.

This clonotype showed up just a few times. Its ends do not fully match the called genes, so a read error is possible. The genes are TRBV7-9 and TRBJ2-4, with 7 positions matching TRBD1. The CDR3 spans 14 residues. Germline lookup yields CDR1 SEHNR and CDR2 FQNEAQ (reference sequence). CDR3 loop: CASSLAGGRGSQYF. CDR3 DNA: TGTGCCAGCAGCCTAGCAGGGGGACGCGGAAGTCAGTACTTC.

This clonotype has just a few counts. The rearrangement joins TRBV30 to TRBJ2-7; the D gene is possibly TRBD2 (5 bases). This CDR3 comprises 13 residues. CDR1 GTSNPN and CDR2 SVGIG come from the germline V gene (reference sequence). Trimming pared 0 bases from V and 2 bases from J, leaving 8 bases between. The CDR3 nucleotides are TGTGCCTGGAGTGTGCGCGGGCCCTACGAGCAGTACTTC. Amino acid sequence: CAWSVRGPYEQYF.

V and J are TRBV5-1 and TRBJ2-7, with TRBD1 as a possible D gene (7 bases). The CDR3 runs to 16 residues. Deletions cut 0 bases from V and 0 bases from J, with 13 bases between. Germline V gene lookup returns CDR1 SGHRS and CDR2 YFSETQ. The CDR3 nucleotides are TGCGCCAGCAGCTTGGCCCCCAGGGGGGCCTCCTACGAGCAGTACTTC. It codes for CASSLAPRGASYEQYF.

The V gene is TRBV4-1, the J gene TRBJ2-7, with D perhaps TRBD1 (6 bases). The CDR3 is 15 amino acids. V lost 1 base and J lost 0, with 10 bases in between. Germline CDR1 is MGHRA and CDR2 is YSYEKL. CDR3 coding DNA: TGCGCCAGCAGCCAAGTCCGGGACATCTCCTACGAGCAGTACTTC. Protein sequence: CASSQVRDISYEQYF.

The sample holds a few counts of this clonotype. The J gene is TRBJ2-7, the V gene TRBV6-2 or TRBV6-3, with TRBD1 identical over 7 bases. The CDR3 runs 15 residues. The germline gives CDR1 MNHEY, CDR2 SVGEGT. V lost 4 bases to trimming and J lost 0 bases; unmatched junction nucleotides: 6. CDR3 sequence (DNA): TGTGCCAGCAGTTCGACCAGGACAGGCTCCTACGAGCAGTACTTC. This gives the protein CASSSTRTGSYEQYF.

In its sample, this clonotype was seen many times. The V gene is TRBV10-3, the J gene TRBJ2-7; 7 bases line up with TRBD1. The J segment lost 2 bases and the V segment lost 2 bases, leaving 6 bases of the junction unmatched. CDR3 length equals 15 residues. Germline CDR1 reads ENHRY; CDR2 reads SYGVKD. The CDR3 DNA sequence: TGTGCCATCAGTGAGGCAGGGGGTAATACCTACGAGCAGTACTTC. Residues: CAISEAGGNTYEQYF.